This T cell receptor (beta chain) was recorded in a study of blood T cell repertoires in COVID-19. Overall study: Both acute and convalescent COVID-19 samples were obtained from the United States, Italy and Spain. From T cells, B-cell-depleted T cells, or PBMCs came the material, which was cDNA or gDNA.

Methods used by the authors: By means of reference gene primer amplification, nucleated cell counts were estimated. Some clones are missing from TCRdb's copy, which holds only in-frame ones; the method was immunoSEQ multiplex PCR. D and trimming come from the DNA, and the V and J calls and clone size come from that table. The data hold 60,000 to 70,000 clones, with roughly 81% observed a single time. CDR3 size: 16 residues. The V and J ends lost 1 base and 3 bases respectively, with 12 bases between them. Germline loops: CDR1 SGHTA, CDR2 FQGTGA. The sequencing sample was made of peripheral blood. The source of this sequence is a man aged 80 or over with acute or convalescent COVID-19. V and J are TRBV7-3 and TRBJ2-2; D ambiguous. CDR3 region: CASSLRRSSDTGELFF. Written as DNA, the CDR3 is TGTGCCAGCAGCTTAAGGCGGAGCTCGGACACCGGGGAGCTGTTTTTT. The variable domain in full, completed from reference TRBV7-3 and TRBJ2-2, reads GAGVSQTPSNKVTEKGKYVELRCDPISGHTALYWYRQSLGQGPEFLIYFQGTGAADDSGLPNDRFFAVRPEGSVSTLKIQRTERGDSAVYLCASSLRRSSDTGELFFGEGSRLTVL.